One sample yielded the 7 T cell receptor beta chains listed below, sequenced in a study of blood T cell repertoires in COVID-19. Measured with immunoSEQ multiplex PCR; TCRdb has only the in-frame clones, and not every one. The table includes more than 250,000 clones, 80% to 95% detected once. The sequenced material came from PBMCs or T cells enriched from blood (not recorded which). Every receptor here comes from a woman under 40 who had recovered from COVID-19.

The gene calls are TRBV28 and TRBJ1-5; TRBD1 matches 9 bases. The CDR3 consists of 16 residues. Germline CDR1 reads MDHEN; CDR2 reads SYDVKM. The V and J ends lost 5 bases and 4 bases, in that order; junction bases with no gene match: 9. The CDR3 nucleotides are TGTGCCAGCAGTCCCCCCTGGGGGACAGGGAATCAGCCCCAGCATTTT. This gives the protein CASSPPWGTGNQPQHF.

CDR3 sequence reads: CATSILPGIEYEQYF. CDR3 in DNA: TGTGCCACCAGCATTCTCCCCGGGATCGAGTACGAGCAGTACTTC. The gene calls are TRBV15 and TRBJ2-7; weak D call: TRBD2 (5 bases). The CDR3 runs 15 residues. The V and J ends lost 4 bases and 4 bases respectively, with 17 bases between them. The V gene's germline CDR1 is LNHNV and CDR2 YYDKDF (reference sequence). Filled out from reference TRBV15 and TRBJ2-7, the complete variable domain reads DAMVIQNPRYQVTQFGKPVTLSCSQTLNHNVMYWYQQKSSQAPKLLFHYYDKDFNNEADTPDNFQSRRPNTSFCFLDIRSPGLGDTAMYLCATSILPGIEYEQYFGPGTRLTVT.

A single count supports this clone. This CDR3 is CASSVVAGGQNEQFF. In DNA, the CDR3 is TGTGCCAGCAGCGTCGTAGCGGGAGGACAAAATGAGCAGTTCTTC. The chain combines TRBV9 with TRBJ2-1; 10 nucleotides agree with TRBD2. The CDR3 length is 15 residues. The germline V gene has CDR1 SGDLS and CDR2 YYNGEE. V gave up 2 bases and J gave up 7 bases; unmatched junction bases: 6.

The chain recombines TRBV28 with TRBJ1-3; 7 nucleotides match TRBD1. The trim removed 5 bases at V and 2 bases at J, leaving 9 bases unmatched. Per germline, CDR1 MDHEN and CDR2 SYDVKM. This CDR3 is built from 16 residues. The CDR3 reads CASSPAQGKTGNTIYF. CDR3 sequence (DNA): TGTGCCAGCAGTCCAGCACAGGGGAAGACTGGAAACACCATATATTTT.

The CDR3 coding sequence is TGTGCCAGCAGCCAAGGGGGGGAGCCTGGAAACACCATATATTTT. Encoded protein: CASSQGGEPGNTIYF. The rearrangement joins TRBV4-2 to TRBJ1-3; a weak D match, TRBD1 (5 bases). V lost 1 base to trimming and J lost 2 bases, with 9 bases between them. This CDR3 contains 15 residues. CDR1 and CDR2 (germline): LGHNA, YNFKEQ.

The chain recombines TRBV2 with TRBJ1-6; unclear D gene. This CDR3 spans 13 amino acids. The germline V gene has CDR1 SNHLY and CDR2 FYNNEI. V was cut by 3 bases and J by 7 bases, with 7 bases left in between. The CDR3 loop reads CASSENRNSPLHF. In nucleotides, the CDR3 is TGTGCCAGCAGTGAGAACAGAAATTCACCCCTCCACTTT.

The chain employs TRBV27 and TRBJ1-5, with D tentatively TRBD1 (6 bases). The V end lost 2 bases, the J end lost 6 bases, and 14 bases lay between the germline ends. Germline CDR1 reads MNHEY; CDR2 reads SMNVEV (reference sequence). This CDR3 is 15 amino acids long. CDR3: CASSLKAGAGQPQHF. In DNA, the CDR3 is TGTGCCAGCAGTTTAAAGGCAGGGGCGGGTCAGCCCCAGCATTTT.